This T cell receptor (beta chain) was identified during a study of cytomegalovirus exposure and HLA in healthy donors. Study-level results: In a later analysis, an Asian-associated ancestry cluster reportedly showed fewer N-insertions than the 666-donor mean.

V gave up 6 bases and J gave up 3 bases, with 14 bases separating them. The CDR3 is 14 amino acids. Germline CDR1 MNHEY, CDR2 SVGAGI. Use of 60 Vbeta and 13 Jbeta primers characterized the PCR. Measured with immunoSEQ multiplex PCR; TCRdb has only the in-frame clones, and not every one. The table lists a few hundred thousand clones, roughly 80% of them singletons. To note about this clone: The antigen is unknown.

The chain is built from TRBV6-5 and TRBJ2-5; tentative D call: TRBD1 (6 bases). The specimen was PBMCs. The receptor's source is a man aged 30-40 years in good health and CMV-seronegative. CDR3 DNA sequence: TGTGCCAGCAGGGGGACACCTCCGAAAGAGACCCAGTACTTC. Translating it yields CASRGTPPKETQYF.